Below, 7 T cell receptor beta chains from the same sample are listed, as sequenced in a study of blood T cell repertoires in COVID-19. Libraries were prepared by immunoSEQ multiplex PCR; TCRdb keeps only in-frame clonotypes and omits some of them. The table includes about 190,000 clones, approximately 86% detected once. Sequenced input: peripheral blood. These TCRs come from a man older than 75 with COVID-19, enrolled during active disease.

The rearrangement joins TRBV5-1 to TRBJ1-1; 7 bases fit TRBD1. This CDR3 has 17 amino acids. CDR1 and CDR2 from the germline V gene are SGHRS and YFSETQ. Trimming took 1 base from V and 0 from J; bases not matched to a gene: 9. The CDR3 sequence is CASSLSRGPSMNTEAFF. CDR3 DNA: TGCGCCAGCAGCTTGAGTAGGGGGCCCTCAATGAACACTGAAGCTTTCTTT.

This clone was seen a single time. V usage is TRBV6-1 and J usage is TRBJ2-7; 9 bases line up with TRBD1. The CDR3 sequence is 15 residues long. V was clipped by 5 bases and J by 0 bases; unmatched bases: 5. CDR1 MNHNS and CDR2 SASEGT come from the germline V gene. Here the CDR3 DNA reads TGTGCCAGCAGTAACAGGGGGCTAAGCTCCTACGAGCAGTACTTC. It codes for CASSNRGLSSYEQYF.

V gene TRBV10-3 combines with J gene TRBJ1-2; 7 bases are shared with TRBD1. Looked up from germline, CDR1 is ENHRY and CDR2 is SYGVKD. The V segment lost 5 bases and the J segment 4 bases; nucleotides outside the gene matches: 7. CDR3 length: 14 residues. For the CDR3, the DNA is TGTGCCATCAGTCCGGGACAGCAAGTCTATGGCTACACCTTC. This sequence encodes CAISPGQQVYGYTF.

This clone was detected once. The chain uses TRBV24-1 and TRBJ1-2; 8 bases agree with TRBD1. The V and J ends lost 3 bases and 3 bases, in that order; junction bases with no gene match: 5. Germline assignment: CDR1 KGHDR and CDR2 SFDVKD. This CDR3 contains 15 residues. The CDR3, as DNA: TGTGCCACCAGTGATCCAGGGGGCTCGGACTATGGCTACACCTTC. Its protein product is CATSDPGGSDYGYTF.

The chain carries TRBV5-8 and TRBJ1-2; D possibly corresponds to TRBD1 (5 bases). V was shortened by 0 bases and J by 7 bases, with 7 bases between the two germline ends. Germline V gene sequence: CDR1 SGHTS, CDR2 YDEGEE. The CDR3 is 12 amino acids. This CDR3 is CASSLVQGGYTF. CDR3 sequence (DNA): TGTGCCAGCAGCTTGGTTCAGGGTGGCTACACCTTC.

The CDR3 reads CASSQEDRPNSPLHF. CDR3 bases: TGCGCCAGCAGCCAAGAGGACAGGCCTAATTCACCCCTCCACTTT. The chain has TRBV4-3 and TRBJ1-6; TRBD1 aligns across 7 bases. Germline lookup yields CDR1 LGHNA and CDR2 YSLEER. The CDR3 contains 15 residues. V trimming: 0 bases; J trimming: 6 bases; junction bases outside the gene matches: 2.

This clone was picked up a small number of times. The V gene is TRBV18, the J gene TRBJ1-5; D not certain. Germline V lookup: CDR1 KGHSH, CDR2 LQKENI. V was pared by 3 bases and J by 4 bases, with 13 bases between. This CDR3 has 15 amino acids. CDR3 sequence reads: CASSPASGRNQPQHF. DNA for the CDR3: TGTGCCAGCTCACCGGCCTCGGGGAGAAATCAGCCCCAGCATTTT.